This T cell receptor beta chain was sequenced during a study of shared clonotypes between healthy human individuals. Some clones are missing from TCRdb's copy, which holds only in-frame ones; the method was immunoSEQ multiplex PCR. The sample carries about 2.4 million clones, 90% to 95% recorded once. This CDR3 region has 14 residues. Germline CDR1 MNHEY, CDR2 SVGAGI. Trimming pared 2 bases from V and 4 bases from J, leaving 11 bases between. This TCR was recovered from a man aged 18 to 30 in good health. Some clones in this sample may be carry-over from other donors' samples. The chain employs TRBV6-5 and TRBJ1-2; perhaps TRBD1 as D (5 bases). The sample comprised naive CD4+ T cells from PBMCs. Regarding subset: CD45RA+ positively selected. CDR3 in DNA: TGTGCCAGCAGTTACGGGCAGGGCTTCTATGGCTACACCTTC. This translates into CASSYGQGFYGYTF.